These 8 T cell receptor beta chains originate from one sample sequenced in a study of CXCR3-negative and CXCR3-positive naive CD8 T cells. UMI-labeled TRB cDNA libraries were prepared by 5' RACE. For each CDR3 protein, TCRdb gives one entry from its re-call of the 5' RACE reads, without DNA. The specimen's table records roughly 48,000 distinct CDR3 sequences. Material: memory CD8+ T cells from blood. The receptors derive from a human donor in good health. Some clones in this sample may be carry-over from other donors' samples.

This sequence joins TRBV6-1 and TRBJ2-7; TCRdb outputs TRBD1, but without DNA this stays unchecked. The length of the CDR3 is 14 residues. The V gene's germline CDR1 is MNHNS and CDR2 SASEGT. CDR3 sequence reads: CASSAYRGYYEQYF.

This sequence joins TRBV6-5 and TRBJ1-1; the D call from TCRdb, TRBD1, cannot be confirmed without DNA. Germline-derived CDR1 and CDR2 are MNHEY and SVGAGI. The CDR3 loop spans 14 amino acids. The CDR3 protein is CASSTGDTYTEAFF.

The V gene is TRBV6-5, the J gene TRBJ2-7; TCRdb designates TRBD2, a call that cannot be tested without DNA. Germline V lookup: CDR1 MNHEY, CDR2 SVGAGI. The CDR3 contains 15 residues. The CDR3 is CASSYYKGPEGEQYF.

This chain joins TRBV29-1 and TRBJ2-4; TCRdb selects TRBD1, and the lack of DNA leaves this call unchecked. Germline V gives CDR1 SQVTM, CDR2 ANQGSEA. This CDR3 has 11 residues. This CDR3 reads CSGGTGNIQYF.

The chain combines TRBV29-1 with TRBJ2-7; TCRdb proposes TRBD1, but this gene call is untestable without DNA. Germline assignment: CDR1 SQVTM and CDR2 ANQGSEA. The CDR3 consists of 13 residues. CDR3 residues: CSVMFQGKDEQYF.

V gene TRBV15 combines with J gene TRBJ2-7; the D call from TCRdb, TRBD1, cannot be confirmed without DNA. This CDR3 is built from 16 residues. From germline, CDR1 is LNHNV and CDR2 YYDKDF (reference sequence). CDR3 loop: CATKGLTRERVKEQYF.

The chain joins TRBV12-3 or TRBV12-4 to TRBJ1-1; the TRBD1 assignment by TCRdb is unverifiable without DNA. The CDR3 has 15 residues. CDR3 in amino acids: CASVGGAGMNTEAFF.

The chain uses TRBV12-3 or TRBV12-4 and TRBJ1-5. The CDR3 length is 12 residues. CDR3 protein: CASKATDQPQHF.